These 8 T cell receptor beta chains came from one sample sequenced in a study of blood T cell repertoires in COVID-19. The data were produced by immunoSEQ multiplex PCR, yet TCRdb's version contains in-frame clones alone and is incomplete. Counted here are roughly 100,000 clones, about 75% occurring once; the ten biggest clones make up less than 6.5%. The sample was peripheral blood. These receptor sequences come from an older man with acute or convalescent COVID-19.

The rearrangement uses TRBV9 and TRBJ1-6, with 7 positions matching TRBD1. Germline CDR1 reads SGDLS; CDR2 reads YYNGEE. J was trimmed by 1 base and V by 4 bases; bases with no gene match: 5. The length of the CDR3 is 16 residues. The CDR3 protein is CASSPTGKSYNSPLHF. The CDR3 DNA sequence: TGTGCCAGCAGCCCGACAGGGAAGTCCTATAATTCACCCCTCCACTTT. The full variable domain, with the rest looked up from reference TRBV9 and TRBJ1-6, is DSGVTQTPKHLITATGQRVTLRCSPRSGDLSVYWYQQSLDQGLQFLIQYYNGEERAKGNILERFSAQQFPDLHSELNLSSLELGDSALYFCASSPTGKSYNSPLHFGNGTRLTVT.

This chain connects TRBV30 to TRBJ2-7; D gene ambiguous. The length of the CDR3 is 12 residues. Trimming cost V 6 bases and J 3 bases, with 12 bases left between them. The germline V gene has CDR1 GTSNPN and CDR2 SVGIG (reference sequence). DNA of the CDR3: TGTGCCTGCGAAGAAAACGGCTACGAGCAGTACTTC. Protein product: CACEENGYEQYF.

V gene TRBV27 combines with J gene TRBJ1-6; TRBD1 might be the D (6 bases). The CDR3 is 16 amino acids. V was trimmed by 1 base and J by 9 bases, leaving 16 bases between them. The V gene's germline CDR1 is MNHEY and CDR2 SMNVEV (reference sequence). Written as DNA, the CDR3 is TGTGCCAGCAGTTTATGGAAGGGGGGGGAGGTTTCACCCCTCCACTTT. Residues: CASSLWKGGEVSPLHF.

The chain joins TRBV19 to TRBJ1-5, with D perhaps matching TRBD1 (5 bases). Germline CDR1 and CDR2: LNHDA and SQIVND (reference sequence). The CDR3 loop spans 17 amino acids. Trimming took 7 bases from V and 0 from J, leaving 19 bases between them. The CDR3: CASTLHGDSYSNQPQHF. The CDR3 nucleotides are TGTGCCAGTACCCTACACGGAGACAGTTATAGCAATCAGCCCCAGCATTTT.

The chain carries TRBV6-2 or TRBV6-3 and TRBJ2-4; D not certain. Per germline, CDR1 MNHEY and CDR2 SVGEGT. With 0 bases removed from V and 0 bases from J, the gap between germline ends came to 12 bases. The CDR3 runs 17 residues. The CDR3 coding sequence is TGTGCCAGCAGTTACTCGACTGATATTCTAGCCAAAAACATTCAGTACTTC. Its translation: CASSYSTDILAKNIQYF.

The chain links TRBV7-9 to TRBJ1-5, with unresolved D. Per the germline V gene, CDR1 is SEHNR and CDR2 is FQNEAQ (reference sequence). The V and J ends lost 5 bases and 7 bases respectively, with 12 bases between them. This CDR3 is 13 amino acids long. The CDR3 region has the DNA TGTGCCAGCAGCAGGGCTTCGGAGCAGCCCCAGCATTTT. It encodes CASSRASEQPQHF.

The rearrangement links TRBV5-6 to TRBJ2-5, with 7 bases aligning to TRBD2. Germline-derived CDR1 and CDR2 are SGHDT and YYEEEE. CDR3 size: 13 residues. Trimming removed 4 bases from V and 5 bases from J; junction bases left unmatched: 5. The CDR3 DNA sequence: TGTGCCAGCAGCGGGAGGGCCCGGGAGACCCAGTACTTC. It encodes CASSGRARETQYF.

The J gene is TRBJ2-2, the V gene TRBV5-6; 8 bases are shared with TRBD1. CDR1 is SGHDT and CDR2 is YYEEEE in the germline V gene. This CDR3 is built from 13 residues. V trimming: 9 bases; J trimming: 6 bases; junction bases outside the gene matches: 7. CDR3 amino acids: CATGQGGAGELFF. Written as DNA, the CDR3 is TGTGCCACTGGACAGGGTGGCGCCGGGGAGCTGTTTTTT.